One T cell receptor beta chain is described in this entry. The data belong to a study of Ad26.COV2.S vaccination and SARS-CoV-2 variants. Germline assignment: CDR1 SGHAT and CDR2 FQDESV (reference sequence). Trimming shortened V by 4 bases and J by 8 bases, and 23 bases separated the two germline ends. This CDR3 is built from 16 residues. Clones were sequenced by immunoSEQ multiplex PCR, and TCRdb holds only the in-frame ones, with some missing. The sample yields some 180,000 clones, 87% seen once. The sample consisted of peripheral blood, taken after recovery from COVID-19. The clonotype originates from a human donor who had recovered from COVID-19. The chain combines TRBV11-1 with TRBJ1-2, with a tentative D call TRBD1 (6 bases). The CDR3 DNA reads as TGTGCCAGCAGCTCTACCTCGACAGGCACCAAACCCGGCTACACCTTC. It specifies CASSSTSTGTKPGYTF. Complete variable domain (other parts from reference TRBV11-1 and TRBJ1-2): EAEVAQSPRYKITEKSQAVAFWCDPISGHATLYWYRQILGQGPELLVQFQDESVVDDSQLPKDRFSAERLKGVDSTLKIQPAELGDSAMYLCASSSTSTGTKPGYTFGSGTRLTVV.